Below are 7 T cell receptor beta chains sequenced from a single sample in a study of T cells in Graves' hyperthyroidism and ophthalmopathy. TCR beta CDR3 regions were amplified from RNA. The primer set for the first-round RT-PCR of the TCR CDR3 was HTBI. From the multiplex PCR reads, TCRdb called clonotypes with MiXCR, one entry per CDR3 protein. The sample carries hundreds of thousands of distinct CDR3 sequences, around 13% recorded once. What was sequenced was blood. These receptors were collected from a woman aged 18-35 years with Graves' hyperthyroidism.

The rearrangement links TRBV30 to TRBJ1-5, with a possible D match to TRBD1 (5 bases). The CDR3 is 14 residues long. Trimming removed 0 bases from V and 1 base from J, with 7 bases in between. In germline, CDR1 is GTSNPN, CDR2 SVGIG (reference sequence). This CDR3 is CAWSVRASNQPQHF. In DNA form, the CDR3 reads TGTGCCTGGAGTGTCAGGGCGAGCAATCAGCCCCAGCATTTT.

V is TRBV5-1 and J is TRBJ2-5; 10 bases agree with TRBD2. Germline-derived CDR1 and CDR2 are SGHRS and YFSETQ. This CDR3 spans 16 amino acids. V lost 0 bases, J lost 1 base, and 3 bases stayed unmatched. The CDR3 DNA reads as TGCGCCAGCAGCTTGGAGGCTAGCGGGAGCCAAGAGACCCAGTACTTC. It translates to CASSLEASGSQETQYF.

Only a few counts were recorded for this clonotype. This chain connects TRBV3-2 to TRBJ1-5. TRBV3-2 is tagged as a pseudogene. The CDR3 spans 14 residues. The CDR3 nucleotides read TGTGCCAACAGGGACCTCGATAGCAATCAGCCCCAGCATTTT. Translated: CANRDLDSNQPQHF.

The V call is TRBV28, the J call TRBJ1-6, with 9 bases lining up with TRBD1. With V trimmed by 6 bases and J by 8 bases, 8 bases remained unmatched. The CDR3 is 15 amino acids. Germline V lookup: CDR1 MDHEN, CDR2 SYDVKM. The CDR3: CASSPWGQGHSPLHF. DNA for the CDR3: TGTGCCAGCAGCCCCTGGGGACAGGGACATTCACCCCTCCACTTT.

This clonotype was recorded at least ten times. The V gene is TRBV7-9, the J gene TRBJ2-1; 8 bases line up with TRBD1. The CDR3 has 18 residues. CDR1 is SEHNR, CDR2 FQNEAQ, per germline (reference sequence). The V and J ends lost 5 bases and 5 bases, in that order; junction bases with no gene match: 17. The CDR3 nucleotides are TGTGCCAGCAGCACCCGAAACCGGGACAGGCCACACCACAATGAGCAGTTCTTC. It translates to CASSTRNRDRPHHNEQFF.

The table lists this clonotype with many counts. The V and J genes are TRBV20-1 and TRBJ2-5; 12 bases agree with TRBD2. This CDR3 comprises 17 residues. In germline, CDR1 is DFQATT, CDR2 SNEGSKA (reference sequence). V shed 0 bases, J shed 5 bases, and the junction held 10 bases outside the gene matches. CDR3 amino acids: CSARDPSGRASWETQYF. The CDR3 DNA reads as TGCAGTGCTAGAGATCCTAGCGGGAGGGCCTCGTGGGAGACCCAGTACTTC.

Ten or more counts support this clonotype. The chain is built from TRBV6-1 and TRBJ2-7; D unresolved. This CDR3 is 13 amino acids long. Trimming stripped 8 bases from V and 3 bases from J, with 14 bases between. CDR1 and CDR2 from the germline V gene are MNHNS and SASEGT. The CDR3 bases are TGTGCCAGCCGTAACCCTAACGGCTACGAGCAGTACTTC. Translated, it gives CASRNPNGYEQYF.